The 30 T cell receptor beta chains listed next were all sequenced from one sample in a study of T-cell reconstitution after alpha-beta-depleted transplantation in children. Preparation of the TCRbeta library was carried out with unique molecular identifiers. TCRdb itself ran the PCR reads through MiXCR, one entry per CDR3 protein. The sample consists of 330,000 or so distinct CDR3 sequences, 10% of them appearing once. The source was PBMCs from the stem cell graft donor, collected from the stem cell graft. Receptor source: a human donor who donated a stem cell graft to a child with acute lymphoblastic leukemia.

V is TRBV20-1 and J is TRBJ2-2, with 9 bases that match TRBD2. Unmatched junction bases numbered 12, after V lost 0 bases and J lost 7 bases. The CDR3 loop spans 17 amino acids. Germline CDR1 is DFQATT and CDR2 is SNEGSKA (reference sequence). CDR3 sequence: CSARDLAGGSRGGELFF. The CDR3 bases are TGCAGTGCTAGAGATCTGGCGGGAGGGTCTAGGGGCGGGGAGCTGTTTTTT.

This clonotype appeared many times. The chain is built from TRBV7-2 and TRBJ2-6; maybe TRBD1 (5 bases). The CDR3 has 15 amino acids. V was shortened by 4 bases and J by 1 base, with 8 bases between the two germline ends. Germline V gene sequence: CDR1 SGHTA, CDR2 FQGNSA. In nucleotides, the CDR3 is TGTGCCAGCAGCTCACAGGTGTCTGGGGCCAACGTCCTGACTTTC. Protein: CASSSQVSGANVLTF.

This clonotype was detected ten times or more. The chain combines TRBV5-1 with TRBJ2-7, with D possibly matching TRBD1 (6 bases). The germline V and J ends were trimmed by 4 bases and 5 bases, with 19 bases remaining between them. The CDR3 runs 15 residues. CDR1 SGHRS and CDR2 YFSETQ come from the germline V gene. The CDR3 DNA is TGCGCCAGCAGCCTGACCCCCGGGACAACCCACGAGCAGTACTTC. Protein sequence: CASSLTPGTTHEQYF.

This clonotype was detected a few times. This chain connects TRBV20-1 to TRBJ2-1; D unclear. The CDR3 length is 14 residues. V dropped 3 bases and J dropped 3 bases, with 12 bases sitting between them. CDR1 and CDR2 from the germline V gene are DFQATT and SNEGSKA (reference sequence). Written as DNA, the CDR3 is TGCAGTGCTAGCCCACCCGGCTTCTACAATGAGCAGTTCTTC. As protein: CSASPPGFYNEQFF.

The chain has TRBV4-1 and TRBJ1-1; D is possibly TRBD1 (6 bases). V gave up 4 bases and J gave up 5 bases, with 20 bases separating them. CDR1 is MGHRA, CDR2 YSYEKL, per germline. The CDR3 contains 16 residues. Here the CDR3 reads CASSLLGAGSRTEAFF. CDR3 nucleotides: TGCGCCAGCAGCCTCTTGGGGGCCGGGTCTAGGACTGAAGCTTTCTTT.

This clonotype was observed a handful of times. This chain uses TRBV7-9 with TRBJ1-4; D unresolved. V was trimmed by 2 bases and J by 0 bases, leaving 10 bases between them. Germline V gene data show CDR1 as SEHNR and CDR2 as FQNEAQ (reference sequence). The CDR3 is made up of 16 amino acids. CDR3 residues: CASSLPTGATNEKLFF. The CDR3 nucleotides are TGTGCCAGCAGCTTACCTACGGGAGCAACTAATGAAAAACTGTTTTTT.

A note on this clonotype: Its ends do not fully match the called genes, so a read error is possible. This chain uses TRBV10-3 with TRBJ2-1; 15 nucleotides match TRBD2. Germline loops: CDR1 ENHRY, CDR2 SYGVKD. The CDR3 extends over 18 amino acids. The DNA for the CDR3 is TGTGCCGTCAGTGTCCGGACTAGCGGGAGGGCCCGGTGGGATGAGCAGTTCTTC. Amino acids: CAVSVRTSGRARWDEQFF.

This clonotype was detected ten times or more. The CDR3 nucleotides are TGCAGTGCTAGACAATTAGCTAACTATGGCTACACCTTC. It codes for CSARQLANYGYTF. V gene TRBV20-1 combines with J gene TRBJ1-2; D gene ambiguous. Trimming cost V 2 bases and J 0 bases, with 7 bases left between them. The CDR3 contains 13 residues. Germline V lookup: CDR1 DFQATT, CDR2 SNEGSKA (reference sequence).

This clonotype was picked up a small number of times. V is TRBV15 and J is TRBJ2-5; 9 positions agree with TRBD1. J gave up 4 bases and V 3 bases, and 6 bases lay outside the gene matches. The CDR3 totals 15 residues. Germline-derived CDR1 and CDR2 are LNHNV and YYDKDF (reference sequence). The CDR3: CATSSSGTGIETQYF. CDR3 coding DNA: TGTGCCACCAGCAGCAGCGGGACAGGGATAGAGACCCAGTACTTC.

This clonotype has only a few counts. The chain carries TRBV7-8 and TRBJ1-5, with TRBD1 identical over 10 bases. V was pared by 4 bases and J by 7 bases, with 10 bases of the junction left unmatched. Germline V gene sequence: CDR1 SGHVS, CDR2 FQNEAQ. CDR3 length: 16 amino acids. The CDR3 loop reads CASSSSRQGAWQPQHF. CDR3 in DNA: TGTGCCAGCAGCTCTTCGAGACAGGGGGCCTGGCAGCCCCAGCATTTT.

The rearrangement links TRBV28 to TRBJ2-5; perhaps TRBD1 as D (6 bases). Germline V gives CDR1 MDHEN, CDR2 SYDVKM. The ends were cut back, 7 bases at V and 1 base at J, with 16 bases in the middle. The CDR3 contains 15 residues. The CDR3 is CASNQGSDLQETQYF. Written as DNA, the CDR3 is TGTGCCAGCAATCAGGGGTCCGACCTCCAAGAGACCCAGTACTTC.

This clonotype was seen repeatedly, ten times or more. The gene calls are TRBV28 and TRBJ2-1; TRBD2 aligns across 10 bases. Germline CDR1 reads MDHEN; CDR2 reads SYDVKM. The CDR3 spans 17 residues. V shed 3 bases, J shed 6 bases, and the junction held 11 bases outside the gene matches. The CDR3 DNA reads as TGTGCCAGCAGTTTCCCGCTAGCGGGAGAAACTAGCAATGAGCAGTTCTTC. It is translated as CASSFPLAGETSNEQFF.

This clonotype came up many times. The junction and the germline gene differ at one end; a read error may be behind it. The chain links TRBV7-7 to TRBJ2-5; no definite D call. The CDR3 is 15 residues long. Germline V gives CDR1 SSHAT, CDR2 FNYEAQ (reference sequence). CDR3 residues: CASSSLEVAKETQYF. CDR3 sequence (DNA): TGTGCTAGCAGCTCCCTCGAGGTAGCTAAAGAGACCCAGTACTTC.

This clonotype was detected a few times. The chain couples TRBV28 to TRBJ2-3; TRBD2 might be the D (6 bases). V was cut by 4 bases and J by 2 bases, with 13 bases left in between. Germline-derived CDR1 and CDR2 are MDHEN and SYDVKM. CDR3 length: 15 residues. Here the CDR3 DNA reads TGTGCCAGCAGTTATGCGGGATATGTCACAGATACGCAGTATTTT. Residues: CASSYAGYVTDTQYF.

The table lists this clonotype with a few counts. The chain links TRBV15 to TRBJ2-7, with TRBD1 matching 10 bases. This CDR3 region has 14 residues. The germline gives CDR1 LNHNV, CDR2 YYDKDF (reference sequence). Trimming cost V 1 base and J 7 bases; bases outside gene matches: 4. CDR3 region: CATSRGGTGVEQYF. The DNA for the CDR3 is TGTGCCACCAGCAGAGGAGGGACAGGGGTAGAGCAGTACTTC.

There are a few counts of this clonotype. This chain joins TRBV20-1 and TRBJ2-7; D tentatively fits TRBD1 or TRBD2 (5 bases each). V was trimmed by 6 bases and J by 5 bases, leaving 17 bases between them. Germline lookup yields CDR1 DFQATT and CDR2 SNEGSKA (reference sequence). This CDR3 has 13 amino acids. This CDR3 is CSAPEGWYNEQYF. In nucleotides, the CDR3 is TGCAGTGCCCCTGAGGGGTGGTATAACGAGCAGTACTTC.

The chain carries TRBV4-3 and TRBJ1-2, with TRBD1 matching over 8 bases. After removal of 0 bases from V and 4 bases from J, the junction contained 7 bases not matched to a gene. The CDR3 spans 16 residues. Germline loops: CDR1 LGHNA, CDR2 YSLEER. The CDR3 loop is CASSQDPQGAFYGYTF. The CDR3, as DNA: TGCGCCAGCAGCCAAGATCCTCAGGGGGCCTTCTATGGCTACACCTTC.

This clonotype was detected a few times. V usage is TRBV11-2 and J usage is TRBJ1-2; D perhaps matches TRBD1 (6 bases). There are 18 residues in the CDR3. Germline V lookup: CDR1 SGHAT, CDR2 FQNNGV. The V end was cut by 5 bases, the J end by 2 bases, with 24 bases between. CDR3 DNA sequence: TGTGCCAGCAGCCCTGTTCGGGACAATCACCCCCACAACTATGGCTACACCTTC. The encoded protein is CASSPVRDNHPHNYGYTF. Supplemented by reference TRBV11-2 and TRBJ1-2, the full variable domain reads EAGVAQSPRYKIIEKRQSVAFWCNPISGHATLYWYQQILGQGPKLLIQFQNNGVVDDSQLPKDRFSAERLKGVDSTLKIQPAKLEDSAVYLCASSPVRDNHPHNYGYTFGSGTRLTVV.

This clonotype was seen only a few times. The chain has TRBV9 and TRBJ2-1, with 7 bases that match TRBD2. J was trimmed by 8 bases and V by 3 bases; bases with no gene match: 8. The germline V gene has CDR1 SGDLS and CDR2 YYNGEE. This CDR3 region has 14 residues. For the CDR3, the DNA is TGTGCCAGCAGCGAGGCTAGCGGCCGGTATGAGCAGTTCTTC. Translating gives CASSEASGRYEQFF.

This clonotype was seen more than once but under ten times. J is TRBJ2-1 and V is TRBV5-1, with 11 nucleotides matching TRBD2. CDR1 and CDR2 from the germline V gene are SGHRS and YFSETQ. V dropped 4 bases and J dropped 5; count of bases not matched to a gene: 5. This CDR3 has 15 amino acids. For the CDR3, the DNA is TGCGCCAGCAGCGTACTAGCGGGAGTTAACAATGAGCAGTTCTTC. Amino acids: CASSVLAGVNNEQFF.

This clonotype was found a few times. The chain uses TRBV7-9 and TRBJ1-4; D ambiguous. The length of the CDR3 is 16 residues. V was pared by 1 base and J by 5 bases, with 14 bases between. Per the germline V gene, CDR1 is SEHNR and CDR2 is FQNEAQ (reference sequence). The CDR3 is CASSLDLGGMNEKLFF. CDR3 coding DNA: TGTGCCAGCAGCTTAGATCTGGGCGGAATGAATGAAAAACTGTTTTTT.

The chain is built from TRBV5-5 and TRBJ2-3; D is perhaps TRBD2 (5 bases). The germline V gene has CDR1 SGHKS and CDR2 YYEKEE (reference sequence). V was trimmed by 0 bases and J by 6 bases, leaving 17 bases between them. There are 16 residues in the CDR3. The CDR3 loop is CASSLGAGLGEDTQYF. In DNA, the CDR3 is TGTGCCAGCAGCTTGGGTGCGGGTCTAGGAGAGGATACGCAGTATTTT.

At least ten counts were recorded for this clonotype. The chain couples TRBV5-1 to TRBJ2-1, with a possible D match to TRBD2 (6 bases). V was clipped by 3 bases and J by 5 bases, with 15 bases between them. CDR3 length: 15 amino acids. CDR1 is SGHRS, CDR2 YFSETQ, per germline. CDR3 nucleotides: TGCGCCAGCAGCTCATCCTCGGGACTTCACAATGAGCAGTTCTTC. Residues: CASSSSSGLHNEQFF. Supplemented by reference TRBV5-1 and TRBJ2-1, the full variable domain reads KAGVTQTPRYLIKTRGQQVTLSCSPISGHRSVSWYQQTPGQGLQFLFEYFSETQRNKGNFPGRFSGRQFSNSRSEMNVSTLELGDSALYLCASSSSSGLHNEQFFGPGTRLTVL.

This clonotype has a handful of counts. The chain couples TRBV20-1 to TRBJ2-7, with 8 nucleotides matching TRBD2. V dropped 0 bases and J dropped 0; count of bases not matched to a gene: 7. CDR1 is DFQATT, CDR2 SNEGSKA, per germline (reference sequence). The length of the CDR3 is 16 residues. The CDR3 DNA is TGCAGTGCTAGAGATCACGGGACTAGGACCTCCTACGAGCAGTACTTC. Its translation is CSARDHGTRTSYEQYF.

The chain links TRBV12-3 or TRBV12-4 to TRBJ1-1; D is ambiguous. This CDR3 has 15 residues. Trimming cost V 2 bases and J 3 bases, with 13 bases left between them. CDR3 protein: CASSLRALRDTEAFF. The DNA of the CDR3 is TGTGCCAGCAGTTTAAGGGCGCTGAGGGACACTGAAGCTTTCTTT.

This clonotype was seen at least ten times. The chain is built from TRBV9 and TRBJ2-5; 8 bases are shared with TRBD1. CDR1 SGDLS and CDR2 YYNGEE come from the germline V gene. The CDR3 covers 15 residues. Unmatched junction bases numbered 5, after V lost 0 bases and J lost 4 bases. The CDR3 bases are TGTGCCAGCAGCGTAGTAGTAGGACAGGGAGAGACCCAGTACTTC. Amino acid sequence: CASSVVVGQGETQYF.

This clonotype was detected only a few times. CDR3 amino acids: CASSSGRDRGPGELFF. Written as DNA, the CDR3 is TGTGCCAGCAGTTCCGGCCGGGACAGGGGGCCCGGGGAGCTGTTTTTT. This chain uses TRBV27 with TRBJ2-2; 12 nucleotides match TRBD1. In germline, CDR1 is MNHEY, CDR2 SMNVEV (reference sequence). This CDR3 is 16 amino acids long. V was pared by 4 bases and J by 6 bases, with 6 bases of the junction left unmatched.

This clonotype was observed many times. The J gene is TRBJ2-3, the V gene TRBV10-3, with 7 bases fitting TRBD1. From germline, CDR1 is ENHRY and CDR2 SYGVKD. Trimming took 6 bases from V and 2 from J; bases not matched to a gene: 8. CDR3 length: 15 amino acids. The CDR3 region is CAIRSTGSNTDTQYF. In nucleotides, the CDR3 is TGTGCCATCAGGTCGACAGGGTCTAACACAGATACGCAGTATTTT.

The CDR3 region is CASSERLPRPGAGELFF. For the CDR3, the DNA is TGTGCCAGCAGTGAACGTTTGCCCCGCCCAGGGGCCGGGGAGCTGTTTTTT. V gene TRBV2 combines with J gene TRBJ2-2, with a tentative D call TRBD1 (6 bases). V gave up 2 bases and J gave up 6 bases, with 19 bases separating them. CDR3 length: 17 residues. The germline V gene encodes CDR1 SNHLY and CDR2 FYNNEI.

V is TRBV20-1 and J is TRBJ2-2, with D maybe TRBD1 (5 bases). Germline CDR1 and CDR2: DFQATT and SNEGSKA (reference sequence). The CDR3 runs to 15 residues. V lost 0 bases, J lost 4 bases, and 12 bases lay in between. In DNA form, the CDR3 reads TGCAGTGCTAGAGATCAGGGCAGGGTCACCGGGGAGCTGTTTTTT. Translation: CSARDQGRVTGELFF.